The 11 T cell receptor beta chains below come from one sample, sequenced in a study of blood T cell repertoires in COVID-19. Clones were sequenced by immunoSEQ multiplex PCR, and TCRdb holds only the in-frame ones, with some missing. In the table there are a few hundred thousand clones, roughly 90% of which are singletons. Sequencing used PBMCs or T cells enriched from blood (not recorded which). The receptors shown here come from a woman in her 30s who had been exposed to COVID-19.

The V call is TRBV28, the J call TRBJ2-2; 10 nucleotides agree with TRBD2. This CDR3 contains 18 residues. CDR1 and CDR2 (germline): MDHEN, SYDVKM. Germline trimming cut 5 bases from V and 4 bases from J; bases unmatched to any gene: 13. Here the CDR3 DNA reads TGTGCCAGCAGTGTAGAAACCTCACTAGCGGGATTCACCGGGGAGCTGTTTTTT. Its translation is CASSVETSLAGFTGELFF.

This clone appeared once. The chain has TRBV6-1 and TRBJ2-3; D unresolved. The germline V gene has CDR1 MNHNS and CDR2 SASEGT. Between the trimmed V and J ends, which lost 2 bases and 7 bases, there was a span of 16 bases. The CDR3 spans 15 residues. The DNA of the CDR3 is TGTGCCAGCAGTGAAAAAACGGTAGCTTATTATACGCAGTATTTT. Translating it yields CASSEKTVAYYTQYF.

The CDR3 region has the DNA TGTGCCAGCAGCTTAGGCACGGGCAGGGCCGATGATGGCTACACCTTC. Residues: CASSLGTGRADDGYTF. The chain has TRBV11-3 and TRBJ1-2; TRBD1 is a possible D gene (5 bases). The CDR3 is made up of 16 amino acids. CDR1 is SGHNT and CDR2 is YENEEA in the germline V gene. V shed 1 base and J shed 6 bases, with 18 bases lying between them.

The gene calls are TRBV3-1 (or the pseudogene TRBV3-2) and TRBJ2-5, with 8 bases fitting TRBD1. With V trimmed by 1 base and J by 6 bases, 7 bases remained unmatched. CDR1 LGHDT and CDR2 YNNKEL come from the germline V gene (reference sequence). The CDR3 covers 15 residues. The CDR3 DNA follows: TGTGCCAGCAGCCAAGGGACAGGGCCTGGGAAGACCCAGTACTTC. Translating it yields CASSQGTGPGKTQYF.

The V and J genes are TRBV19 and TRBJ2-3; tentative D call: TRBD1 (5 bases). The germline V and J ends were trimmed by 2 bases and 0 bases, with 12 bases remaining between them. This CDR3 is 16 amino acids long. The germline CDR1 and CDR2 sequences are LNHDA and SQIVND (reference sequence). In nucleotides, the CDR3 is TGTGCCAGTAGTATACGCACAGGTTTTAGCACAGATACGCAGTATTTT. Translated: CASSIRTGFSTDTQYF.

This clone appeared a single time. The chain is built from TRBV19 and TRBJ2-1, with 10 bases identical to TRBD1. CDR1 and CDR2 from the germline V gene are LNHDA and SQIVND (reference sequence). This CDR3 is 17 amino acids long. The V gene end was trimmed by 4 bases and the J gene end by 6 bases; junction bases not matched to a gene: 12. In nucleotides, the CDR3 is TGTGCCAGTAGTACCCGGACAGGGGGAACTTTTGGCAATGAGCAGTTCTTC. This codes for CASSTRTGGTFGNEQFF.

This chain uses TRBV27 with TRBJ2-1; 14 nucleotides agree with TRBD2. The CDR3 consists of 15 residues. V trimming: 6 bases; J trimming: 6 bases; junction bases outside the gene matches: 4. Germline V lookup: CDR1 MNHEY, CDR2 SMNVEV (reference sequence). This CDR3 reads CASRTGTSGGNEQFF. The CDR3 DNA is TGTGCCAGCAGGACTGGGACTAGCGGGGGCAATGAGCAGTTCTTC.

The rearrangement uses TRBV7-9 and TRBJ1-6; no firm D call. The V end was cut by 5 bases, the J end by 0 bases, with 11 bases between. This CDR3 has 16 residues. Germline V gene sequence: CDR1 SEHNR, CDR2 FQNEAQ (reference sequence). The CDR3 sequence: CASSQGGSSYNSPLHF. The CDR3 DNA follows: TGTGCCAGCAGCCAAGGCGGGAGCTCCTATAATTCACCCCTCCACTTT.

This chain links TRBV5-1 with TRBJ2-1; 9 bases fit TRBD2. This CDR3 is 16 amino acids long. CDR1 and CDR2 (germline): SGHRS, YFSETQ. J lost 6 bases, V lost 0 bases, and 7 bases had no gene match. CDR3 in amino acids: CASSLALREGSNEQFF. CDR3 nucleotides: TGCGCCAGCAGCTTGGCCCTGCGGGAGGGAAGCAATGAGCAGTTCTTC.

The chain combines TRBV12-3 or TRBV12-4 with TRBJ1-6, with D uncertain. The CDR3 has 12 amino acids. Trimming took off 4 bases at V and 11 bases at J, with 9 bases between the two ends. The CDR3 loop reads CASSSLSAPLHF. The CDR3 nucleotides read TGTGCCAGCAGTTCCCTCAGTGCACCCCTCCACTTT.

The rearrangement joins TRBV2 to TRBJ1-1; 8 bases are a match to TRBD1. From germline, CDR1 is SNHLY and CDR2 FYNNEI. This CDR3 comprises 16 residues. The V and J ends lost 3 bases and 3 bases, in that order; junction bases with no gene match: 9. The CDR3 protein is CASSDDEEDRDTEAFF. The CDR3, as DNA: TGTGCCAGCAGTGATGACGAAGAGGACAGGGACACTGAAGCTTTCTTT.